This TCR beta chain was recorded in a study of blood T cell repertoires in COVID-19. Study information: Samples of COVID-19 (acute and convalescent) were obtained from the United States, Italy and Spain. The analysed material was cDNA or gDNA that came from T cells, B-cell-depleted T cells, or PBMCs.

V shed 4 bases, J shed 6 bases, and the junction held 10 bases outside the gene matches. The CDR3 contains 14 residues. CDR1 is SGHDT and CDR2 is YYEEEE in the germline V gene. Measured with immunoSEQ multiplex PCR; TCRdb has only the in-frame clones, and not every one. The table records 87,000 or so clones, 87% of them present only once. The TCR sequence derives from a woman of 80 years or more with acute or convalescent COVID-19. The rearrangement uses TRBV5-6 and TRBJ2-7; 7 bases are shared with TRBD1. Sequences were obtained from peripheral blood. CDR3 sequence (DNA): TGTGCCAGCAGCCAGAGGGGGCGCGTGGTCGAGCAGTACTTC. Its protein product is CASSQRGRVVEQYF.